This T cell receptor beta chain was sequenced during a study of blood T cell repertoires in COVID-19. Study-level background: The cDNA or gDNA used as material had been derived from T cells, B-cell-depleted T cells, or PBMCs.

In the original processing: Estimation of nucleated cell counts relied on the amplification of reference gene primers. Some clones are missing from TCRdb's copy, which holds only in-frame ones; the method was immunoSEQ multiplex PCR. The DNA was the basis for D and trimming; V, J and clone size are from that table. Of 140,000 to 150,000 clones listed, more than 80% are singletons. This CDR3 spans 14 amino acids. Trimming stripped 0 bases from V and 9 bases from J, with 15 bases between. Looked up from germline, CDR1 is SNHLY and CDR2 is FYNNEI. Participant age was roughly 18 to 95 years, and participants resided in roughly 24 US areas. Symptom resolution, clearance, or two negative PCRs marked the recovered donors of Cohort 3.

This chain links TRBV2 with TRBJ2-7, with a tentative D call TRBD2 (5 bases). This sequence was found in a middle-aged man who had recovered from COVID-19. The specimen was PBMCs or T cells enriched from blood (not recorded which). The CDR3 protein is CASSEARLQRVQYF. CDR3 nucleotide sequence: TGTGCCAGCAGTGAAGCGCGGCTGCAGAGGGTGCAGTACTTC.